This T cell receptor (beta chain) was profiled in a study of cytomegalovirus exposure and HLA in healthy donors. The overall study: Findings of an earlier analysis included 117 million unique TCR beta sequences from around 180 million T cells. Findings and caveats of the study: Data from an earlier analysis indicated that most TCR beta V segments were productive either about 87% or about 30% of the time.

On this clone: The antigen is unknown.

This CDR3 has 13 amino acids. Trimming pared 4 bases from V and 1 base from J, leaving 7 bases between. Germline V gives CDR1 SGHTA, CDR2 FQGTGA. With 60 Vbeta and 13 Jbeta primers, the PCR was carried out. TCRdb keeps only in-frame clones here, not all; method: immunoSEQ multiplex PCR. The sample holds some 190,000 clones, just over 75% seen once. Sequencing was done on a sample of PBMCs. The V gene is TRBV7-3, the J gene TRBJ1-1; tentatively, D is TRBD1 (5 bases). The source of this sequence is a man younger than 35 in good health and CMV-seronegative. The CDR3 loop reads CASSSQGNTEAFF. In nucleotides, the CDR3 is TGTGCCAGCAGCTCGCAGGGGAACACTGAAGCTTTCTTT. Combining the CDR3 with reference TRBV7-3 and TRBJ1-1 gives the whole variable domain GAGVSQTPSNKVTEKGKYVELRCDPISGHTALYWYRQSLGQGPEFLIYFQGTGAADDSGLPNDRFFAVRPEGSVSTLKIQRTERGDSAVYLCASSSQGNTEAFFGQGTRLTVV.